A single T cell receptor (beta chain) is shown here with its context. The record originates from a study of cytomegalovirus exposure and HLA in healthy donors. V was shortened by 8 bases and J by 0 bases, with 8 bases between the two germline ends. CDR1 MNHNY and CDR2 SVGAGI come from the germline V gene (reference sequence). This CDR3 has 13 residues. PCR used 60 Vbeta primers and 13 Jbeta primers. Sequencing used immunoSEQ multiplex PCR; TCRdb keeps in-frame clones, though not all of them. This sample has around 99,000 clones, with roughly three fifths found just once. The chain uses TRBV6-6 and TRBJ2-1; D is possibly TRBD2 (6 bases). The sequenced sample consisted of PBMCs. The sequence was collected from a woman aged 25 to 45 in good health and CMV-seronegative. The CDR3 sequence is CASGGSSYNEQFF. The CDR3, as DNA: TGTGCCAGCGGGGGGAGCTCCTACAATGAGCAGTTCTTC.